Below are 21 T cell receptor beta chains sequenced from a single sample in a study of T cells in Graves' hyperthyroidism and ophthalmopathy. What was amplified from RNA transcripts were TCR beta CDR3 regions. The primer set for the first-round RT-PCR of the TCR CDR3 was HTBI. In TCRdb, the multiplex PCR reads were re-called with MiXCR into one record per CDR3 protein. The sample lists about 840,000 distinct CDR3 sequences, over 35% occurring once. Sequenced sample: blood. The receptor source for this set is a man aged 18-30 years with Graves' hyperthyroidism.

V and J are TRBV11-2 and TRBJ1-1; D call uncertain. Germline V CDR1 and CDR2: SGHAT, FQNNGV. The CDR3 length is 15 residues. The ends were cut back, 1 base at V and 1 base at J, with 10 bases in the middle. The CDR3 nucleotides are TGTGCCAGCAGCTTAGTGTCGACCGCGAACACTGAAGCTTTCTTT. Protein product: CASSLVSTANTEAFF.

This clonotype was seen more than once but under ten times. The chain employs TRBV11-2 and TRBJ2-6; D gene uncertain. The CDR3 sequence is 17 residues long. Per the germline V gene, CDR1 is SGHAT and CDR2 is FQNNGV. The V end was cut by 5 bases, the J end by 0 bases, with 14 bases between. CDR3 in amino acids: CASSHVGSHSGANVLTF. The CDR3 DNA is TGTGCCAGCAGCCATGTCGGGTCGCACTCTGGGGCCAACGTCCTGACTTTC.

This clonotype has a count of ten or more. The chain employs TRBV29-1 and TRBJ2-7; perhaps TRBD2 as D (6 bases). V lost 4 bases to trimming and J lost 6 bases, with 13 bases between them. The CDR3 runs to 12 residues. Germline CDR1 reads SQVTM; CDR2 reads ANQGSEA. CDR3 bases: TGCAGCGTTGGTCAGGTGGGGGGCGAGCAGTACTTC. Protein sequence: CSVGQVGGEQYF.

V and J are TRBV6-5 and TRBJ1-2, with a possible D match to TRBD1 (6 bases). The ends were cut back, 0 bases at V and 4 bases at J, with 12 bases in the middle. The CDR3 runs 15 residues. From germline, CDR1 is MNHEY and CDR2 SVGAGI. This chain's CDR3 is CASSYSNRAFYGYTF. CDR3 nucleotides: TGTGCCAGCAGTTACTCGAACAGGGCCTTCTATGGCTACACCTTC.

The chain uses TRBV29-1 and TRBJ1-1, with TRBD1 matching 8 bases. This CDR3 is built from 14 residues. From germline, CDR1 is SQVTM and CDR2 ANQGSEA. V lost 7 bases to trimming and J lost 5 bases; unmatched junction nucleotides: 12. As DNA, the CDR3 is TGCAGCGCCATCGACAGGGGCGATGGGACTGAAGCTTTCTTT. Protein: CSAIDRGDGTEAFF.

In this sample, this clonotype turned up a few times. This rearrangement joins TRBV2 to TRBJ1-5; possible D gene TRBD1, 6 bases. The CDR3 runs to 18 residues. CDR1 and CDR2 from the germline V gene are SNHLY and FYNNEI. The ends were cut back, 7 bases at V and 3 bases at J, with 25 bases in the middle. As DNA, the CDR3 is TGTGCCAGCACCCCTTGGGGGAGACAGGCCACTCTCAATCAGCCCCAGCATTTT. Protein sequence: CASTPWGRQATLNQPQHF.

The chain employs TRBV20-1 and TRBJ2-7, with 14 bases matching TRBD2. The CDR3 is 17 amino acids. V shed 5 bases, J shed 0 bases, and the junction held 9 bases outside the gene matches. The germline V gene encodes CDR1 DFQATT and CDR2 SNEGSKA (reference sequence). The CDR3 DNA reads TGCAGTGCTCCAGGACTAGCGGGAGGTTTAAGCTCCTACGAGCAGTACTTC. Amino acids: CSAPGLAGGLSSYEQYF.

The chain employs TRBV7-2 and TRBJ1-4, with a weak D call TRBD1 (5 bases). V was cut by 1 base and J by 1 base, with 13 bases left in between. CDR1 is SGHTA, CDR2 FQGNSA, per germline. CDR3 size: 17 residues. CDR3 amino acids: CASSLDRRGRTNEKLFF. The CDR3 region has the DNA TGTGCCAGCAGCTTAGATAGGAGGGGCAGAACTAATGAAAAACTGTTTTTT.

This clonotype was counted at least ten times. This chain connects TRBV29-1 to TRBJ1-2; no clear D. Per the germline V gene, CDR1 is SQVTM and CDR2 is ANQGSEA. Trimming took 0 bases from V and 1 from J, leaving 9 bases between them. The CDR3 contains 14 residues. CDR3 in DNA: TGCAGCGTTGAAGATGAAGGCAGTAACTATGGCTACACCTTC. Translating gives CSVEDEGSNYGYTF.

The chain couples TRBV6-5 to TRBJ1-2, with D possibly TRBD1 on 5 matching bases. This CDR3 is built from 12 residues. Germline CDR1 reads MNHEY; CDR2 reads SVGAGI. The V gene lost 6 bases and the J gene lost 9 bases, with 14 bases spanning the gap. This CDR3 is CASSPDGGSYTF. As DNA, the CDR3 is TGTGCCAGCAGCCCCGACGGGGGAAGCTACACCTTC.

This clonotype showed up many times. The rearrangement links TRBV20-1 to TRBJ1-4; D not resolved. The CDR3 extends over 13 amino acids. V gave up 7 bases and J gave up 6 bases, with 15 bases separating them. Germline V gives CDR1 DFQATT, CDR2 SNEGSKA (reference sequence). This chain's CDR3 is CSVKVRTDEKLFF. The CDR3 DNA sequence: TGCAGTGTCAAGGTCCGGACGGATGAAAAACTGTTTTTT.

This chain joins TRBV4-2 and TRBJ1-1; the D gene is possibly TRBD1 (6 bases). Germline V gene lookup returns CDR1 LGHNA and CDR2 YNFKEQ. This CDR3 has 15 amino acids. V was trimmed by 0 bases and J by 0 bases, leaving 8 bases between them. The CDR3 sequence is CASSQEGTMNTEAFF. The CDR3 DNA follows: TGTGCCAGCAGCCAAGAGGGGACAATGAACACTGAAGCTTTCTTT.

In its sample, this clonotype was seen many times. V is TRBV24-1 and J is TRBJ1-5; 8 bases are shared with TRBD1. This CDR3 has 16 amino acids. The germline V gene encodes CDR1 KGHDR and CDR2 SFDVKD. The V segment lost 3 bases and the J segment 1 base; nucleotides outside the gene matches: 4. The CDR3 DNA reads TGTGCCACCAGTGATGGTTACAGGGGGAGCAATCAGCCCCAGCATTTT. It encodes CATSDGYRGSNQPQHF.

This clonotype was recorded many times. The chain has TRBV9 and TRBJ1-1, with D perhaps TRBD1 (6 bases). CDR1 SGDLS and CDR2 YYNGEE come from the germline V gene. Between the trimmed V and J ends, which lost 4 bases and 7 bases, there was a span of 20 bases. The CDR3 loop spans 15 amino acids. CDR3 sequence: CASSPEGGVDSEAFF. CDR3 sequence (DNA): TGTGCCAGCAGCCCCGAAGGTGGGGTGGACAGTGAAGCTTTCTTT.

This clonotype has only a few counts. This chain connects TRBV19 to TRBJ1-5; TRBD1 matches 9 bases. V lost 1 base, J lost 5 bases, and 6 bases stayed unmatched. Germline V gives CDR1 LNHDA, CDR2 SQIVND (reference sequence). The CDR3 is 16 amino acids. The CDR3 loop is CASSIGGGQGYQPQHF. DNA for the CDR3: TGTGCCAGTAGTATAGGGGGGGGACAGGGATATCAGCCCCAGCATTTT. Supplemented by reference TRBV19 and TRBJ1-5, the full variable domain reads DGGITQSPKYLFRKEGQNVTLSCEQNLNHDAMYWYRQDPGQGLRLIYYSQIVNDFQKGDIAEGYSVSREKKESFPLTVTSAQKNPTAFYLCASSIGGGQGYQPQHFGDGTRLSIL.

This clonotype was seen only a few times. This chain uses TRBV20-1 with TRBJ1-2, with 7 bases aligning to TRBD1. Germline V gene sequence: CDR1 DFQATT, CDR2 SNEGSKA (reference sequence). This CDR3 is 14 amino acids long. V shed 0 bases and J 4 bases; nucleotides not matched to a gene: 5. Written as DNA, the CDR3 is TGCAGTGCTAGAGAGAGGGGACAGATCTATGGCTACACCTTC. It codes for CSARERGQIYGYTF.

V gene TRBV7-3 combines with J gene TRBJ2-2; 7 nucleotides align to TRBD1. V was pared by 5 bases and J by 7 bases, with 16 bases of the junction left unmatched. The germline V gene has CDR1 SGHTA and CDR2 FQGTGA. The CDR3 length is 17 residues. CDR3 nucleotide sequence: TGTGCCAGCAGCCCCAATCCCTCCAAGGGGGCGGTCGGGGAGCTGTTTTTT. Its translation: CASSPNPSKGAVGELFF.

The sample holds many counts of this clonotype. This chain uses TRBV9 with TRBJ2-6; D gene ambiguous. CDR1 is SGDLS and CDR2 is YYNGEE in the germline V gene. Trimming shortened V by 3 bases and J by 5 bases, and 6 bases separated the two germline ends. The length of the CDR3 is 13 residues. DNA for the CDR3: TGTGCCAGCAGCGACAAGAGGGCCAACGTCCTGACTTTC. Translating it yields CASSDKRANVLTF.

This clonotype was picked up many times. At one boundary the junction diverges from the germline segment, which might be a read error. This chain uses TRBV5-1 with TRBJ1-1; D is uncertain. Germline loops: CDR1 SGHRS, CDR2 YFSETQ. This CDR3 has 11 amino acids. The CDR3: CASSSNAEAFF. The CDR3 bases are TGCGCCAGCAGCTCGAACGCTGAAGCTTTCTTT.

J is TRBJ1-5 and V is TRBV10-3; 7 bases line up with TRBD1. The CDR3 loop spans 12 amino acids. Looked up from germline, CDR1 is ENHRY and CDR2 is SYGVKD. V trimming: 10 bases; J trimming: 5 bases; junction bases outside the gene matches: 5. CDR3 nucleotides: TGTGCCACCGGGACAGACTATCAGCCCCAGCATTTT. Its translation: CATGTDYQPQHF.

The chain uses TRBV5-4 and TRBJ2-5, with a tentative D call TRBD2 (6 bases). The CDR3 is made up of 13 amino acids. The germline gives CDR1 SGHNT, CDR2 YYREEE (reference sequence). Deletions cut 4 bases from V and 5 bases from J, with 12 bases between. CDR3 in amino acids: CASSQTAGETQYF. As DNA, the CDR3 is TGTGCCAGCAGCCAGACCGCGGGGGAGACCCAGTACTTC.